The 5 T cell receptor beta chains listed next were all sequenced from one sample in a study of CD8 T cells in Susac syndrome. An input of about 0.45 to 1 ug of RNA was subjected to reverse transcription using random hexamers. TCRdb itself ran the immunoSEQ multiplex PCR reads through MiXCR, one entry per CDR3 protein. The data contain tens of thousands of distinct CDR3 sequences, 93% of them singletons. The specimen sequenced was CD4+ T cells from PBMCs. Source of these receptors: a human donor with Susac syndrome.

This rearrangement joins TRBV20-1 to TRBJ2-7; a weak D match, TRBD1 (6 bases). The CDR3 loop spans 14 amino acids. Germline CDR1 DFQATT, CDR2 SNEGSKA (reference sequence). With 0 bases removed from V and 3 bases from J, the gap between germline ends came to 12 bases. The CDR3 DNA reads as TGCAGTGCTAGAGAAGGGGGATTGGGCTACGAGCAGTACTTC. This gives the protein CSAREGGLGYEQYF.

This sequence joins TRBV2 and TRBJ1-1; D ambiguous. The CDR3 sequence is 14 residues long. CDR1 is SNHLY, CDR2 FYNNEI, per germline. The V end was cut by 6 bases, the J end by 3 bases, with 14 bases between. DNA of the CDR3: TGTGCCAGCAGGAGGACCCTCTTGGACACTGAAGCTTTCTTT. Its translation: CASRRTLLDTEAFF.

This sequence joins TRBV20-1 and TRBJ1-5, with unresolved D. CDR3 length equals 13 residues. V lost 5 bases and J lost 6, with 14 bases in between. From germline, CDR1 is DFQATT and CDR2 SNEGSKA (reference sequence). The CDR3 DNA reads TGCAGTGCTCGATACGGGGTTAGTCAGCCCCAGCATTTT. This translates into CSARYGVSQPQHF.

CDR3 amino acids: CASSSTSTNSHQEAFF. The CDR3 region has the DNA TGTGCCAGCAGCTCTACTTCAACAAACAGTCATCAAGAAGCTTTCTTT. The chain carries TRBV7-2 and TRBJ1-1; D ambiguous. CDR3 length equals 16 residues. Germline lookup yields CDR1 SGHTA and CDR2 FQGNSA. The germline V and J ends were trimmed by 4 bases and 8 bases, with 23 bases remaining between them.

This clonotype was found a few times. The genes are TRBV27 and TRBJ1-5; 7 positions match TRBD1. CDR3 length: 14 amino acids. The V gene end was trimmed by 5 bases and the J gene end by 2 bases; junction bases not matched to a gene: 3. The germline CDR1 and CDR2 sequences are MNHEY and SMNVEV (reference sequence). The CDR3 spells CASSPQGGNQPQHF. The DNA of the CDR3 is TGTGCCAGCAGTCCTCAGGGGGGCAATCAGCCCCAGCATTTT.